The next 9 T cell receptor beta chains were all read from a single sample in a study of blood T cells in healthy people across ages. Using a J-beta primer mix together with a sample-barcoded 5' primer, a second PCR was run for about 6 to 11 cycles. TCRdb reanalysed the 5' RACE reads using MiXCR and keeps one entry per CDR3 protein. Of 1 million or so distinct CDR3 sequences in the sample, 35% to 55% were seen once. The sample consisted of blood. The origin of the receptors is a woman aged 60 to 75 in good health.

This clonotype was seen a few times. This chain connects TRBV7-2 to TRBJ2-1, with TRBD2 identical over 11 bases. From germline, CDR1 is SGHTA and CDR2 FQGNSA. J gave up 6 bases and V 6 bases, and 4 bases lay outside the gene matches. The CDR3 is made up of 14 amino acids. This chain's CDR3 is CASRQTSGANEQFF. CDR3 in DNA: TGTGCCAGCAGACAGACTAGCGGGGCCAATGAGCAGTTCTTC. Filled out from reference TRBV7-2 and TRBJ2-1, the complete variable domain reads GAGVSQSPSNKVTEKGKDVELRCDPISGHTALYWYRQSLGQGLEFLIYFQGNSAPDKSGLPSDRFSAERTGGSVSTLTIQRTQQEDSAVYLCASRQTSGANEQFFGPGTRLTVL.

The rearrangement joins TRBV29-1 to TRBJ2-7; D tentatively reads TRBD1 or TRBD2 (6 bases each). The V end lost 6 bases, the J end lost 2 bases, and 14 bases lay between the germline ends. CDR1 and CDR2 from the germline V gene are SQVTM and ANQGSEA. The CDR3 loop spans 13 amino acids. In nucleotides, the CDR3 is TGCAGCGTCCTCGGGGGCGCTACCTACGAGCAGTACTTC. Protein sequence: CSVLGGATYEQYF.

The CDR3 DNA reads TGCGCCAGCAGCTTGGATAACCAGCCGAATCAGCCCCAGCATTTT. It translates to CASSLDNQPNQPQHF. The chain joins TRBV5-1 to TRBJ1-5; D is undetermined. V gave up 0 bases and J gave up 4 bases, with 11 bases separating them. Per the germline V gene, CDR1 is SGHRS and CDR2 is YFSETQ. There are 15 residues in the CDR3.

This clonotype appeared a few times. The chain is built from TRBV27 and TRBJ2-7; 10 bases are a match to TRBD2. Germline CDR1 reads MNHEY; CDR2 reads SMNVEV (reference sequence). This CDR3 is built from 16 residues. With 6 bases clipped from V and 0 bases from J, the junction kept 8 bases outside the gene matches. CDR3 nucleotides: TGTGCCAGCAGACTACTAGCGGGAATTAACTCCTACGAGCAGTACTTC. It yields the protein CASRLLAGINSYEQYF.

This clonotype was seen a few times. The chain combines TRBV20-1 with TRBJ2-7; 7 bases agree with TRBD2. This CDR3 comprises 14 residues. The V gene end was trimmed by 5 bases and the J gene end by 2 bases; junction bases not matched to a gene: 9. Germline CDR1 reads DFQATT; CDR2 reads SNEGSKA (reference sequence). CDR3: CSAQQPGGPYEQYF. CDR3 in DNA: TGCAGTGCTCAACAGCCGGGAGGTCCCTACGAGCAGTACTTC.

V and J are TRBV25-1 and TRBJ2-4; a weak D match, TRBD2 (6 bases). Trimming removed 6 bases at V and 13 bases at J, with 19 bases between. The germline V gene encodes CDR1 MGHDK and CDR2 SYGVNS. The CDR3 covers 13 residues. Here the CDR3 DNA reads TGTGCCAGCAGGGGACTTGGAAGGGGTGAGCAGTACTTC. Encoded protein: CASRGLGRGEQYF.

The V and J genes are TRBV7-2 and TRBJ1-1; D is ambiguous. The CDR3 sequence is 13 residues long. Looked up from germline, CDR1 is SGHTA and CDR2 is FQGNSA. The V end lost 4 bases, the J end lost 5 bases, and 11 bases lay between the germline ends. The CDR3 is CASSSGMSTEAFF. The DNA for the CDR3 is TGTGCCAGCAGCTCCGGGATGAGTACTGAAGCTTTCTTT.

This chain links TRBV5-1 with TRBJ2-7; D is unclear. The CDR3 loop spans 13 amino acids. Trimming took off 2 bases at V and 6 bases at J, with 12 bases between the two ends. CDR1 and CDR2 from the germline V gene are SGHRS and YFSETQ. For the CDR3, the DNA is TGCGCCAGCAGCTTTGCTAGGCCCTCCGAGCAGTACTTC. Its translation: CASSFARPSEQYF.

The rearrangement uses TRBV6-6 and TRBJ1-6; TRBD1 aligns across 10 bases. The CDR3 is 16 residues long. CDR1 MNHNY and CDR2 SVGAGI come from the germline V gene (reference sequence). After removal of 6 bases from V and 7 bases from J, the junction contained 9 bases not matched to a gene. CDR3 DNA sequence: TGTGCCAGCAGGACCCGGGACAGGGGTTGGAATTCACCCCTCCACTTT. Translating it yields CASRTRDRGWNSPLHF.